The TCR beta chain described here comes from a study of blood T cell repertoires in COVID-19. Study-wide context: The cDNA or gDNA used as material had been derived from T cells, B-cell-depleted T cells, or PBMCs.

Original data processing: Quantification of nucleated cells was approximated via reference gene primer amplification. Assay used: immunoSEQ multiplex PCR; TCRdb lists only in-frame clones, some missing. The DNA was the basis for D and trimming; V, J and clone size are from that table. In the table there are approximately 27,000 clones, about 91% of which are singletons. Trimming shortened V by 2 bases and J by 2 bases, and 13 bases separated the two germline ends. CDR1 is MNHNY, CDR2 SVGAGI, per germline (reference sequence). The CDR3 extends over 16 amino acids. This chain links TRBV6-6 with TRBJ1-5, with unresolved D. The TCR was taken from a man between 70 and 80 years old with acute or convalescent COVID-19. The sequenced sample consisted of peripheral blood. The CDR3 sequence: CASSYRRRHGNQPQHF. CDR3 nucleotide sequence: TGTGCCAGCAGTTACCGGCGGAGGCACGGCAATCAGCCCCAGCATTTT.